Listed below are T cell receptor beta chains from one sample, sequenced in a study of CD8 T cells in ankylosing spondylitis. TCRdb itself ran the 5' RACE reads through MiXCR, one entry per CDR3 protein. This sample has hundreds of thousands of distinct CDR3 sequences, with roughly 24% found just once. Sequenced sample: blood, either unsorted or a sorted T cell fraction (not recorded which). The source is a male donor with ankylosing spondylitis or in good health (not recorded which). CDR3s include the opening cysteine and the closing phenylalanine or tryptophan. The order of the fields is J gene, V gene, D gene, clone size, CDR3 DNA, CDR3 protein. A D gene is named only where the DNA matches it firmly. Clone size, where shown, is once, few, many, or a class for clones that have expanded.

TRBJ1-2	TRBV18	TRBD1	many	TGTGCCAGCTCACCCGACAGGGAAGGGGGCTACACCTTC	CASSPDREGGYTF
TRBJ1-1	TRBV5-1	.	many	TGCGCCAGCAGCCCGGACCAAAGTTATACTGAAGCTTTCTTT	CASSPDQSYTEAFF
TRBJ2-1	TRBV12-3/TRBV12-4	TRBD1	.	TGTGCCAGCAGTCGGGACAGGGCCAATGAGCAGTTCTTC	CASSRDRANEQFF
TRBJ1-2	TRBV3-1	.	many	TGTGCCAGCAGCCAAGATTTAGGGGGGCGCGCTGATGGCTACACCTTC	CASSQDLGGRADGYTF
TRBJ2-7	TRBV14	.	many	TGTGCCAGCAGCCAAGATTTTCGTTACGAGCAGTACTTC	CASSQDFRYEQYF
TRBJ2-7	TRBV6-2/TRBV6-3	TRBD2	many	TGTGCCAGCAGTTACTCGATCATACTAGCGGGAGGGTACGAGCAGTACTTC	CASSYSIILAGGYEQYF
TRBJ1-2	TRBV27	.	.	TGTGCCAGCAGTTTAGCAGGGTCTTATGGCTACACCTTC	CASSLAGSYGYTF
TRBJ1-1	TRBV7-8	.	.	TGTGCCAGCAACACACTTGCCGGGGGGACTGAAGCTTTCTTT	CASNTLAGGTEAFF
TRBJ2-7	TRBV28	TRBD2	many	TGTGCCAGCAGTTTTCGCCCTGGAATAGCGGGAGGTTACGAGCAGTACTTC	CASSFRPGIAGGYEQYF
TRBJ2-5	TRBV5-1	TRBD2	.	TGCGCCAGCAGCCTGGGGAGGGTCAGGTGGGAGACCCAGTACTTC	CASSLGRVRWETQYF
TRBJ1-1	TRBV5-1	TRBD1	many	TGCGCCAGCAGCTGGACAGGGGATGGCATGAACACTGAAGCTTTCTTT	CASSWTGDGMNTEAFF
TRBJ2-7	TRBV29-1	.	few	TGCAGCGGCATCGAGTCCTACGAGCAGTACTTC	CSGIESYEQYF
TRBJ2-3	TRBV20-1	TRBD2	few	TGCAGTGCCCCTCGCGTGGGACTAGACACAGATACGCAGTATTTT	CSAPRVGLDTDTQYF
TRBJ1-1	TRBV12-3/TRBV12-4	.	many	TGTGCCAGCAGTTTAGGGGGGGCGCGCACTGAAGTTTTCTTT	CASSLGGARTEVFF
TRBJ2-1	TRBV5-1	TRBD2	.	TGCGCCAGCACCCCTCGAACTAGCGGGGGCAATGAGCAGTTCTTC	CASTPRTSGGNEQFF
TRBJ2-1	TRBV10-3	.	many	TGTGCCATCAGTGCAACAAGCTCCTACAATGAGCAGTTCTTC	CAISATSSYNEQFF
TRBJ2-7	TRBV12-3/TRBV12-4	.	.	TGTGCCAGCAGTTTCCCCCCGGGTTACGAGCAGTACTTC	CASSFPPGYEQYF
TRBJ2-3	TRBV28	.	.	TGTGCCAGCACCTCGGCCGGGGTTGGCGGCACAGATACGCAGTATTTT	CASTSAGVGGTDTQYF
TRBJ2-7	TRBV28	.	many	TGTGCCAGCATAGAGGAACAGGTCGCCTACGAGCAGTACTTC	CASIEEQVAYEQYF
TRBJ2-3	TRBV20-1	.	.	TGCAGTGCTAGACGTCCCAGCGGGCGGACAGATACGCAGTATTTT	CSARRPSGRTDTQYF
TRBJ1-2	TRBV20-1	.	few	TGCAGTGCCCCTTGGGGGGGGCGTCACTATGGCTACACCTTC	CSAPWGGRHYGYTF
TRBJ2-1	TRBV5-1	TRBD2	few	TGCGCCAGCAGCTTGGGTGCGGGAGCGGGAAATGAGCAGTTCTTC	CASSLGAGAGNEQFF
TRBJ1-5	TRBV12-3/TRBV12-4	TRBD1	.	TGTGCCAGCAGTTCTCACGAACAGGGGAATAGCAATCAGCCCCAGCATTTT	CASSSHEQGNSNQPQHF
TRBJ2-7	TRBV29-1	.	.	TGCAGCGTTGTGGACCCCCGGGCTAGCGAGCAGTACTTC	CSVVDPRASEQYF
TRBJ1-4	TRBV7-6	.	many	TGTGCCAGCAGTCCTAGCGGGGGAGCCGCAGGGGAAAAACTGTTTTTT	CASSPSGGAAGEKLFF
TRBJ2-7	TRBV29-1	TRBD2	.	TGCAGCGTTGGAGACTACAGCGGGGACGAGCAGTACTTC	CSVGDYSGDEQYF
TRBJ2-5	TRBV20-1	TRBD2	many	TGCAGTGCTAGCGAAGACACGGGGGGAGAGACCCAGTACTTC	CSASEDTGGETQYF
TRBJ1-4	TRBV29-1	.	many	TGCAGCGTTGGGCAGATGAATGAAAAACTGTTTTTT	CSVGQMNEKLFF
TRBJ2-2	TRBV20-1	.	many	TGCAGTGCTATCGAAAGGGAGCGTAACACCGGGGAGCTGTTTTTT	CSAIERERNTGELFF
TRBJ2-6	TRBV10-3	TRBD1	.	TGTGCCATCAGGACAGGGATGGCAGGGGCCAACGTCCTGACTTTC	CAIRTGMAGANVLTF
TRBJ1-5	TRBV5-1	TRBD1	many	TGCGCCAGCAGCTTGTCCGGGACAGGGTACGGTCAGCCCCAGCATTTT	CASSLSGTGYGQPQHF
TRBJ2-7	TRBV29-1	TRBD1	.	TGCAGCATCCACCTGGGGACAGGGTCGGTCAAGCAGTACTTC	CSIHLGTGSVKQYF
TRBJ2-1	TRBV5-5	TRBD1	.	TGTGCCAGCAGCTTGGAGGGGGCCCGGGGCAATGAGCAGTTCTTC	CASSLEGARGNEQFF
TRBJ1-4	TRBV20-1	.	.	TGCAGTGCTAGGCGGGGAGGAAATGAAAAACTGTTTTTT	CSARRGGNEKLFF
TRBJ2-5	TRBV5-6	TRBD2	many	TGTGCCAGCAGCTTGGGAGCGGGAGGATCGTGGGAGACCCAGTACTTC	CASSLGAGGSWETQYF
TRBJ2-7	TRBV3-1	TRBD2	many	TGTGCCAGCAGCCAAGATGGCGGGAGCTGGTACGAGCAGTACTTC	CASSQDGGSWYEQYF
TRBJ1-4	TRBV29-1	.	many	TGCAGCGCCCAGGGTGGAGCGGGTAATGAAAAACTGTTTTTT	CSAQGGAGNEKLFF
TRBJ2-3	TRBV4-3	.	many	TGCGCCAGCAGCCAAGTCCTAGCTAAAGGAACAGATACGCAGTATTTT	CASSQVLAKGTDTQYF
TRBJ2-2	TRBV4-2	.	once	TGTGCCAGCAGCCAAGATTGGCTAGTGACCGGGGAGCTGTTTTTT	CASSQDWLVTGELFF
TRBJ2-1	TRBV5-6	.	many	TGTGCCAGCAGTACCTGGAGCTCCTACAATGAGCAGTTCTTC	CASSTWSSYNEQFF
TRBJ2-7	TRBV5-6	TRBD2	.	TGTGCCAGCAAATCCGGGACTAACTACGAGCAGTACTTC	CASKSGTNYEQYF
TRBJ1-1	TRBV5-1	TRBD1	many	TGCGCCAGCAGCTTGCGGGACAGGGCGAACACTGAAGCTTTCTTT	CASSLRDRANTEAFF
TRBJ1-2	TRBV20-1	TRBD1	.	TGCAGTGCTATCGGACAGGATCGAAACTATGGCTACACCTTC	CSAIGQDRNYGYTF
TRBJ1-2	TRBV6-5	.	many	TGTGCCAGCAGTTACTCCGGACAGAATCTTAACTATGGCTACACCTTC	CASSYSGQNLNYGYTF
TRBJ2-7	TRBV4-1	TRBD1	.	TGCGCCAGCAGCCAAGGTCGGGACAGGTCCTACGAGCAGTACTTC	CASSQGRDRSYEQYF
TRBJ2-5	TRBV6-5	.	many	TGTGCCAGCAGTAGGGGCACCCAAGAGACCCAGTACTTC	CASSRGTQETQYF